The 26 T cell receptor beta chains given below trace back to one sample, sequenced in a study of cytomegalovirus exposure and HLA in healthy donors. PCR used 60 Vbeta primers and 13 Jbeta primers. Generated by immunoSEQ multiplex PCR, the TCRdb table keeps only in-frame clones and is missing some. The data show about 160,000 clones, approximately 80% seen once. The sample was PBMCs. The receptor set was obtained from a young woman in good health and CMV-seronegative.

The rearrangement joins TRBV19 to TRBJ1-2; tentative D call: TRBD1 (6 bases). From germline, CDR1 is LNHDA and CDR2 SQIVND (reference sequence). Trimming took off 7 bases at V and 4 bases at J, with 13 bases between the two ends. The CDR3 is 13 residues long. As DNA, the CDR3 is TGTGCCAGTAAAAGGACAGAAGGCTATGGCTACACCTTC. Amino acids: CASKRTEGYGYTF.

This clone was found once. V and J are TRBV5-1 and TRBJ2-5; the match to TRBD1 covers 7 bases. In germline, CDR1 is SGHRS, CDR2 YFSETQ. V trimming: 5 bases; J trimming: 2 bases; junction bases outside the gene matches: 6. The CDR3 totals 14 residues. The CDR3 protein is CASSFPGGQETQYF. CDR3 DNA: TGCGCCAGCAGTTTTCCAGGGGGTCAAGAGACCCAGTACTTC.

The V gene is TRBV18, the J gene TRBJ1-1, with 9 bases that match TRBD1. Looked up from germline, CDR1 is KGHSH and CDR2 is LQKENI. The CDR3 has 18 residues. V gave up 0 bases and J gave up 6 bases; unmatched junction bases: 14. Written as DNA, the CDR3 is TGTGCCAGCTCACCACCGAATAGCCTGGGACAGGGCGTCCCTGAAGCTTTCTTT. Amino acid sequence: CASSPPNSLGQGVPEAFF.

The chain uses TRBV7-3 and TRBJ1-4, with D hard to call. Germline lookup yields CDR1 SGHTA and CDR2 FQGTGA. Trimming pared 0 bases from V and 0 bases from J, leaving 5 bases between. The CDR3 contains 15 residues. CDR3 coding DNA: TGTGCCAGCAGCTTAACGGCTGCAACTAATGAAAAACTGTTTTTT. Encoded protein: CASSLTAATNEKLFF.

This chain connects TRBV4-1 to TRBJ2-7; 15 bases match TRBD2. After removal of 1 base from V and 4 bases from J, the junction contained 8 bases not matched to a gene. The CDR3 loop spans 18 amino acids. Germline CDR1 and CDR2: MGHRA and YSYEKL. CDR3 in amino acids: CASSQVGRTSGGVYEQYF. CDR3 nucleotides: TGCGCCAGCAGCCAAGTAGGTCGGACTAGCGGGGGGGTATACGAGCAGTACTTC.

The chain employs TRBV5-1 and TRBJ2-1, with 14 bases lining up with TRBD2. This CDR3 is 17 amino acids long. Germline V gene lookup returns CDR1 SGHRS and CDR2 YFSETQ. The ends lost 2 bases at V and 5 bases at J; junction bases unmatched: 6. CDR3 sequence: CASSFRLAGGVDNEQFF. CDR3 sequence (DNA): TGCGCCAGCAGCTTCCGACTAGCGGGAGGGGTGGACAATGAGCAGTTCTTC.

J is TRBJ2-3 and V is TRBV5-1; 10 nucleotides agree with TRBD1. V was pared by 4 bases and J by 2 bases, with 4 bases of the junction left unmatched. CDR1 is SGHRS, CDR2 YFSETQ, per germline. The CDR3 consists of 15 residues. The CDR3 loop reads CASSRGQGDTDTQYF. The CDR3 coding sequence is TGCGCCAGCAGCCGTGGACAGGGGGACACAGATACGCAGTATTTT.

The DNA for the CDR3 is TGTGCCAGCAGCCCAAATAATCCCGGGACAGGGTCTAATTCACCCCTCCACTTT. This codes for CASSPNNPGTGSNSPLHF. The chain joins TRBV7-9 to TRBJ1-6; 9 positions agree with TRBD1. Germline CDR1 and CDR2: SEHNR and FQNEAQ (reference sequence). J gave up 6 bases and V 5 bases, and 14 bases lay outside the gene matches. This CDR3 is built from 18 residues. The complete variable domain, with remaining parts taken from reference TRBV7-9 and TRBJ1-6, reads DTGVSQNPRHKITKRGQNVTFRCDPISEHNRLYWYRQTLGQGPEFLTYFQNEAQLEKSRLLSDRFSAERPKGSFSTLEIQRTEQGDSAMYLCASSPNNPGTGSNSPLHFGNGTRLTVT.

This rearrangement joins TRBV5-6 to TRBJ2-3; 9 bases align to TRBD1. Per germline, CDR1 SGHDT and CDR2 YYEEEE. V dropped 2 bases and J dropped 3; count of bases not matched to a gene: 1. CDR3 length: 14 amino acids. The CDR3 region is CASSFGQGTDTQYF. The CDR3, as DNA: TGTGCCAGCAGCTTCGGACAGGGGACAGATACGCAGTATTTT.

This chain uses TRBV5-1 with TRBJ1-3; TRBD1 is a possible D gene (6 bases). The germline V and J ends were trimmed by 4 bases and 3 bases, with 8 bases remaining between them. The CDR3 is 13 residues long. CDR1 and CDR2 (germline): SGHRS, YFSETQ. The CDR3 region has the DNA TGCGCCAGCAGCGGCAGGGGTGGAAACACCATATATTTT. Translated, it gives CASSGRGGNTIYF.

The V call is TRBV7-8, the J call TRBJ1-5, with 8 nucleotides matching TRBD1. Trimming took 5 bases from V and 1 from J; bases not matched to a gene: 7. CDR1 SGHVS and CDR2 FQNEAQ come from the germline V gene. This CDR3 region has 16 residues. CDR3 DNA sequence: TGTGCCAGCAGCCCCCGGACAGGGCTGAGCAATCAGCCCCAGCATTTT. Protein sequence: CASSPRTGLSNQPQHF.

A single count supports this clone. V usage is TRBV4-2 and J usage is TRBJ1-2, with 11 bases fitting TRBD1. Unmatched junction bases numbered 1, after V lost 2 bases and J lost 5 bases. CDR3 length: 14 amino acids. Looked up from germline, CDR1 is LGHNA and CDR2 is YNFKEQ. CDR3 sequence: CASSQRDRGYGYTF. Written as DNA, the CDR3 is TGTGCCAGCAGCCAACGGGACAGGGGGTATGGCTACACCTTC.

Of note for this clone: Compared with germline, one end of the junction differs, possibly owing to a read error. The chain employs TRBV5-1 and TRBJ2-2; D is possibly TRBD2 (6 bases). The V gene's germline CDR1 is SGHRS and CDR2 YFSETQ. This CDR3 contains 19 residues. CDR3 DNA: TGCGCCAGCTGCTTGAGTCCTGTCGGGGGATTGGAGAACACCGGGGAGCTGTTTTTT. Its protein product is CASCLSPVGGLENTGELFF.

The chain is built from TRBV27 and TRBJ1-2; the D is unclear. V was trimmed by 4 bases and J by 1 base, leaving 13 bases between them. This CDR3 comprises 15 residues. Germline CDR1 MNHEY, CDR2 SMNVEV (reference sequence). CDR3 DNA: TGTGCCAGCAGTTCCCCCCTCGCCGGTAACTATGGCTACACCTTC. Its translation: CASSSPLAGNYGYTF.

CDR3 sequence (DNA): TGTGCCAGCAGCTTGACAGGGCTGGGGGTGAACACTGAAGCTTTCTTT. Protein product: CASSLTGLGVNTEAFF. The V gene is TRBV5-4, the J gene TRBJ1-1; weak D call: TRBD1 (6 bases). The ends were cut back, 1 base at V and 0 bases at J, with 13 bases in the middle. This CDR3 has 16 residues. In germline, CDR1 is SGHNT, CDR2 YYREEE (reference sequence).

The chain employs TRBV28 and TRBJ2-1; the match to TRBD1 covers 7 bases. Germline V gives CDR1 MDHEN, CDR2 SYDVKM. V lost 9 bases and J lost 0; bases outside the gene matches: 8. The CDR3 extends over 15 amino acids. The CDR3 protein is CASTIDRVSYNEQFF. The CDR3 bases are TGTGCCAGTACCATCGACAGGGTCTCCTACAATGAGCAGTTCTTC.

The genes are TRBV6-6 and TRBJ1-1; D not resolved. Germline V lookup: CDR1 MNHNY, CDR2 SVGAGI (reference sequence). The V end lost 2 bases, the J end lost 1 base, and 14 bases lay between the germline ends. CDR3 length: 16 amino acids. The CDR3 sequence: CASSYGRTAPNTEAFF. The CDR3 coding sequence is TGTGCCAGCAGTTACGGGAGGACCGCCCCGAACACTGAAGCTTTCTTT.

CDR3 amino acids: CASSSGTQWGRETQYF. The CDR3 DNA reads TGCGCCAGCAGCTCCGGGACCCAGTGGGGGAGGGAGACCCAGTACTTC. The rearrangement joins TRBV5-1 to TRBJ2-5; possibly TRBD2 for D (6 bases). Germline V gene sequence: CDR1 SGHRS, CDR2 YFSETQ. The V and J ends lost 3 bases and 5 bases respectively, with 20 bases between them. The CDR3 contains 16 residues. The full variable domain, completed using reference TRBV5-1 and TRBJ2-5, is KAGVTQTPRYLIKTRGQQVTLSCSPISGHRSVSWYQQTPGQGLQFLFEYFSETQRNKGNFPGRFSGRQFSNSRSEMNVSTLELGDSALYLCASSSGTQWGRETQYFGPGTRLLVL.

The J gene is TRBJ2-1, the V gene TRBV5-1, with D possibly TRBD1 on 6 matching bases. Germline CDR1 reads SGHRS; CDR2 reads YFSETQ. V gave up 5 bases and J gave up 4 bases, with 13 bases separating them. CDR3 length: 14 amino acids. CDR3 coding DNA: TGCGCCAGCAGGACCCAGCAGGGGTACAATGAGCAGTTCTTC. It is translated as CASRTQQGYNEQFF.

The CDR3, as DNA: TGCAGCGTTGGAGCGTACGGGACAGGGAACACTGAAGCTTTCTTT. Translating it yields CSVGAYGTGNTEAFF. The J gene is TRBJ1-1, the V gene TRBV29-1; 8 nucleotides align to TRBD1. V was clipped by 4 bases and J by 1 base; unmatched bases: 8. The CDR3 totals 15 residues. Germline V gives CDR1 SQVTM, CDR2 ANQGSEA.

V gene TRBV13 combines with J gene TRBJ2-7; 11 positions agree with TRBD2. The CDR3 runs 15 residues. The germline CDR1 and CDR2 sequences are PRHDT and FYEKMQ (reference sequence). J lost 4 bases, V lost 0 bases, and 2 bases had no gene match. Written as DNA, the CDR3 is TGTGCCAGCAGCTTAGGCGCTAGCGGGGGGTACGAGCAGTACTTC. Protein product: CASSLGASGGYEQYF.

The chain links TRBV5-1 to TRBJ2-1, with 13 nucleotides matching TRBD2. Germline assignment: CDR1 SGHRS and CDR2 YFSETQ. The CDR3 spans 16 residues. The V segment lost 5 bases and the J segment 3 bases; nucleotides outside the gene matches: 5. This CDR3 reads CASSSGLAGNYNEQFF. The CDR3 DNA sequence: TGCGCCAGCAGTTCGGGACTAGCGGGGAACTACAATGAGCAGTTCTTC.

V gene TRBV5-1 combines with J gene TRBJ1-3; no clear D gene. Trimming removed 5 bases at V and 1 base at J, with 16 bases between. Per the germline V gene, CDR1 is SGHRS and CDR2 is YFSETQ. CDR3 length: 16 amino acids. CDR3 residues: CASSPLGVGSGNTIYF. The CDR3 DNA reads TGCGCCAGCAGTCCCCTCGGGGTCGGGTCTGGAAACACCATATATTTT.

The chain employs TRBV2 and TRBJ1-2, with a tentative D call TRBD1 (6 bases). This CDR3 comprises 16 residues. Germline V gene data show CDR1 as SNHLY and CDR2 as FYNNEI. The ends were cut back, 7 bases at V and 0 bases at J, with 18 bases in the middle. The CDR3 nucleotides read TGTGCCAGCATCGGAGGACAGCACCTCACTAACTATGGCTACACCTTC. This codes for CASIGGQHLTNYGYTF.

This chain joins TRBV25-1 and TRBJ2-1; the match to TRBD1 covers 9 bases. With 6 bases clipped from V and 4 bases from J, the junction kept 10 bases outside the gene matches. The germline V gene has CDR1 MGHDK and CDR2 SYGVNS. The CDR3 runs to 16 residues. The CDR3 nucleotides are TGTGCCAGCAGCCCACAGGGGACAGGGCGATACAATGAGCAGTTCTTC. As protein: CASSPQGTGRYNEQFF.

V is TRBV27 and J is TRBJ2-1; 9 bases align to TRBD2. Germline trimming cut 2 bases from V and 8 bases from J; bases unmatched to any gene: 7. Germline V lookup: CDR1 MNHEY, CDR2 SMNVEV (reference sequence). The CDR3 has 15 residues. The CDR3 region is CASSLSGTSFYEQFF. CDR3 nucleotides: TGTGCCAGCAGTTTAAGCGGGACTAGCTTCTATGAGCAGTTCTTC.